This T cell receptor (beta chain) was identified in a study of T cells in narcolepsy. Trimming removed 3 bases at V and 0 bases at J, with 14 bases between. The CDR3 spans 16 residues. Germline V lookup: CDR1 SGHNT, CDR2 YENEEA. The data were produced by immunoSEQ multiplex PCR, yet TCRdb's version contains in-frame clones alone and is incomplete. Counted here are 35,000 to 40,000 clones, approximately 85% occurring once; the ten biggest clones make up roughly 1.6%. This TCR was recovered from a human donor with narcolepsy. Input material: CD45RA- memory CD4+ T cells from PBMCs. V is TRBV11-3 and J is TRBJ1-1; D gene ambiguous. Written as DNA, the CDR3 is TGTGCCAGCAGCTTGGGTGGGATTATAATGAACACTGAAGCTTTCTTT. Residues: CASSLGGIIMNTEAFF.